This T cell receptor beta chain derives from a study of T cell repertoires in cytomegalovirus infection. Study-level background: Indicated by public TCR beta signatures were CMV infection and matching HLA type.

In its sample, this clonotype was seen once. No antigen is known for it. Study conclusions and caveats: Identification of carriers of CMV plus the relevant HLA was performed using cumulative public TCR beta family frequency. Dominating the ex vivo response were TCR beta clonotypes that were CMV-specific and HLA-C-restricted.

This CDR3 region has 13 residues. The V end was cut by 9 bases, the J end by 3 bases, with 15 bases between. The germline CDR1 and CDR2 sequences are MGHDK and SYGVNS. TCRdb reprocessed the reads with MiXCR, giving one entry per CDR3 protein. In the table there are roughly 640,000 distinct CDR3 sequences, 24% of which are singletons. Sequencing was carried out using CD8+ T cells from PBMCs. The chain employs TRBV25-1 and TRBJ2-7; the D call may be TRBD1 or TRBD2 (5 bases each). This sequence was found in a human donor in good health (CMV status not recorded). Some clones in this sample may be carry-over from other donors' samples. CDR3 sequence (DNA): TGTGCCAGTACAGGACTTCACGACTACGAGCAGTACTTC. Its protein is CASTGLHDYEQYF.